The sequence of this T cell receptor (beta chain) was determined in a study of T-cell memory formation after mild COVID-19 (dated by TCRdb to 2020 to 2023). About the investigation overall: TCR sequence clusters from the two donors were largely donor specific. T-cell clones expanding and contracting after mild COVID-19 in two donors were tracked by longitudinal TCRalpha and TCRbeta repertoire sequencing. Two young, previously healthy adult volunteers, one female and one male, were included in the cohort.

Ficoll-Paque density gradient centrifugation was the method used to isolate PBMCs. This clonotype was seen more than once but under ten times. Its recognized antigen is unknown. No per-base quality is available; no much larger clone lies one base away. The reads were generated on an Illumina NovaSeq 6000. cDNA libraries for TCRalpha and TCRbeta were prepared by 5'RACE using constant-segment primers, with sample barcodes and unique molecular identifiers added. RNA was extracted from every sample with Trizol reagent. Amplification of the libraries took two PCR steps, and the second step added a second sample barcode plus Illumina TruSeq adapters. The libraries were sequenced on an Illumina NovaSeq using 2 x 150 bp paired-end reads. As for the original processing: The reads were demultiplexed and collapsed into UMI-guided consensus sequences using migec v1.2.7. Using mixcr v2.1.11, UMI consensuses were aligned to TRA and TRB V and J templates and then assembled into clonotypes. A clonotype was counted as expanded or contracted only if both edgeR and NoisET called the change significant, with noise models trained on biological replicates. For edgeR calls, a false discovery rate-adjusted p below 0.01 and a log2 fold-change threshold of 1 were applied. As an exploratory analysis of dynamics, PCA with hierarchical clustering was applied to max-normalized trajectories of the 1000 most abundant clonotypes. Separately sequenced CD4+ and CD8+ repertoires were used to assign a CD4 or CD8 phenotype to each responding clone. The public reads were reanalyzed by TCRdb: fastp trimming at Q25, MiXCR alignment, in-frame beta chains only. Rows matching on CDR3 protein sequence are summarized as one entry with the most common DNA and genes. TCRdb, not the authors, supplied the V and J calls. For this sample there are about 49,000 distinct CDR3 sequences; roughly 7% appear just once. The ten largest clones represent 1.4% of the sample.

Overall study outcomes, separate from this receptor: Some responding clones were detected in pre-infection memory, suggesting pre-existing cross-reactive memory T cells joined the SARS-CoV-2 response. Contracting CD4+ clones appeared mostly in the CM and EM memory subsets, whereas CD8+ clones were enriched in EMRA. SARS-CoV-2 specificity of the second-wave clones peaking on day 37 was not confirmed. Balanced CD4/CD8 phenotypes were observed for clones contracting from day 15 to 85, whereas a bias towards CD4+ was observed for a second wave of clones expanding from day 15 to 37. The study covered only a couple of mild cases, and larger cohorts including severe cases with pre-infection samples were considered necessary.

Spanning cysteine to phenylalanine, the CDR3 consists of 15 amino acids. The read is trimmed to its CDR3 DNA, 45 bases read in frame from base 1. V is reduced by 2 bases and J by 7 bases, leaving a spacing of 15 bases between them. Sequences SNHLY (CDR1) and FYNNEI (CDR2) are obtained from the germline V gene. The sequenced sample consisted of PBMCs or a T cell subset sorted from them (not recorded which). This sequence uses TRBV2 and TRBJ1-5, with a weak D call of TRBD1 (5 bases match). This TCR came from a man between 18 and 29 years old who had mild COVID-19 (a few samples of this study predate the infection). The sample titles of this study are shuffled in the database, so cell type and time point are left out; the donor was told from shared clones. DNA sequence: TGTGCCAGCAGTGAACAGGGTTTGGGTACGCAGCCCCAGCATTTT. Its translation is CASSEQGLGTQPQHF.